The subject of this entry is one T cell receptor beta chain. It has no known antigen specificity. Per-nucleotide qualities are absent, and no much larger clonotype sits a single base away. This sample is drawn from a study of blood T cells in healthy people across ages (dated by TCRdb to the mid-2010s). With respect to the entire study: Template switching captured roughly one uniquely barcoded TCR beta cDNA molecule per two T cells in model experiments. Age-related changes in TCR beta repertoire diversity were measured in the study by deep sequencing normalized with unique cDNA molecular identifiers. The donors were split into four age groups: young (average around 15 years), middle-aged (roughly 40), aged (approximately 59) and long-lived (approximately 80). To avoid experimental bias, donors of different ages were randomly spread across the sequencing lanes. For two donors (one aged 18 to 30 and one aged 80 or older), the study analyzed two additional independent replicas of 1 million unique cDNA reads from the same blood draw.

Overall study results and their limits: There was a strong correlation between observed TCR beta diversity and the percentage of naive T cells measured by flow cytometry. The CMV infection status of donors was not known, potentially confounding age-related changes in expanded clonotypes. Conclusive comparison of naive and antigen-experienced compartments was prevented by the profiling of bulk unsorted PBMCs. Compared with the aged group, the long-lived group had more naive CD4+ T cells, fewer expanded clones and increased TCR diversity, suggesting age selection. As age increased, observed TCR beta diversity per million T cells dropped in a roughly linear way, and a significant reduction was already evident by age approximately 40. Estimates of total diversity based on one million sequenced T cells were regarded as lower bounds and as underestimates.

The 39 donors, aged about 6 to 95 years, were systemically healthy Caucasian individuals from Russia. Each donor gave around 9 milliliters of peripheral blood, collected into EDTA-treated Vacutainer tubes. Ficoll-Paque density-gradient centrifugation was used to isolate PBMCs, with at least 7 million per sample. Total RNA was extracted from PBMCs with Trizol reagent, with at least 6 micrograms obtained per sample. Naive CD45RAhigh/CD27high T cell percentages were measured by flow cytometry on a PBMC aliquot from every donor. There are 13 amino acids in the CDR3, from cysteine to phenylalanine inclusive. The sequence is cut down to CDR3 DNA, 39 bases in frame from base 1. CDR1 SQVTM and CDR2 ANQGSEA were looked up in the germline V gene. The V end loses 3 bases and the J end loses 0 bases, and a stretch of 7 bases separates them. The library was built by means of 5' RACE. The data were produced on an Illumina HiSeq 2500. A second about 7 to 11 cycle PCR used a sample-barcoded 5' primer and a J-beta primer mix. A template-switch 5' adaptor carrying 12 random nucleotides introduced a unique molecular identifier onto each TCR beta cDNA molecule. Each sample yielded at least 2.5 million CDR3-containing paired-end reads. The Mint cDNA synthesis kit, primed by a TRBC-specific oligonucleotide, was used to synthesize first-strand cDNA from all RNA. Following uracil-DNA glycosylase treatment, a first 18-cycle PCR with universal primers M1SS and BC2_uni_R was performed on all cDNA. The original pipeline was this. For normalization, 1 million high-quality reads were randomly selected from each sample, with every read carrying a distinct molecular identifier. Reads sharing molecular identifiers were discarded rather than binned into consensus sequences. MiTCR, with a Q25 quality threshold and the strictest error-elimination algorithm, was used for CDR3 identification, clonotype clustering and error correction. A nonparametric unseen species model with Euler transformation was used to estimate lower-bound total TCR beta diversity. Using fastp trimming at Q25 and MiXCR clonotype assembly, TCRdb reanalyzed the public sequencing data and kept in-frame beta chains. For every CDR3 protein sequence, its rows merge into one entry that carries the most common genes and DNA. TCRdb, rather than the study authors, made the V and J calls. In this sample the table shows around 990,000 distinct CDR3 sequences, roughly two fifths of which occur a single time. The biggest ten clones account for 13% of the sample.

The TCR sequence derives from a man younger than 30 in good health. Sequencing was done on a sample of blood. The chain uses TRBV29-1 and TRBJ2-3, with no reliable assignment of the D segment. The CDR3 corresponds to CSVDSASTDTQYF. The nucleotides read TGCAGCGTTGATTCCGCGAGCACAGATACGCAGTATTTT.